One sample yielded the 20 T cell receptor beta chains listed below, sequenced in a study of shared clonotypes between healthy human individuals. Profiling relied on immunoSEQ multiplex PCR, and the TCRdb table lists in-frame clones only, not all of them. The profile shows hundreds of thousands of clones, approximately 75% of them singletons. The sample comprised memory CD4+ T cells sorted from blood. This sample's subset: CD45RA-negative fraction. The receptors shown here come from a woman in her twenties or thirties in good health.

This chain uses TRBV19 with TRBJ2-1; possible D gene TRBD2, 6 bases. Germline CDR1 and CDR2: LNHDA and SQIVND (reference sequence). Trimming took off 4 bases at V and 1 base at J, with 11 bases between the two ends. The CDR3 covers 15 residues. In DNA, the CDR3 is TGTGCCAGTAGTAAACCGGGGGAGTCCTACAATGAGCAGTTCTTC. The encoded protein is CASSKPGESYNEQFF.

The chain couples TRBV2 to TRBJ2-6; no clear D. V lost 1 base and J 0 bases, leaving 4 bases between the germline ends. The CDR3 consists of 15 residues. Germline assignment: CDR1 SNHLY and CDR2 FYNNEI. CDR3 residues: CASSEENSGANVLTF. The CDR3, as DNA: TGTGCCAGCAGTGAAGAGAACTCTGGGGCCAACGTCCTGACTTTC.

This clone turned up a few times. The genes are TRBV5-4 and TRBJ1-1; tentatively, D is TRBD1 (6 bases). Trimming left V 3 bases short and J 1 base short, with 10 bases between. The CDR3 runs to 14 residues. Looked up from germline, CDR1 is SGHNT and CDR2 is YYREEE (reference sequence). This CDR3 reads CASSWDIGNTEAFF. The CDR3 DNA reads as TGTGCCAGCAGCTGGGACATAGGGAACACTGAAGCTTTCTTT.

The chain recombines TRBV7-3 with TRBJ1-1; TRBD1 matches at 9 bases. Germline V gives CDR1 SGHTA, CDR2 FQGTGA. This CDR3 region has 13 residues. V lost 2 bases, J lost 12 bases, and 7 bases stayed unmatched. The CDR3 bases are TGTGCCAGCAGCTTAGGTCCCGGACAGGGGACTTTCTTT. Protein product: CASSLGPGQGTFF.

The chain recombines TRBV28 with TRBJ1-2; maybe TRBD1 (6 bases). CDR1 MDHEN and CDR2 SYDVKM come from the germline V gene. The CDR3 has 15 residues. Trimming took 5 bases from V and 2 from J, leaving 15 bases between them. CDR3 sequence (DNA): TGTGCCAGCAGTAAATCCCCCCAGGGGAACTATGGCTACACCTTC. Translated: CASSKSPQGNYGYTF.

This clone has a handful of counts. The chain combines TRBV5-6 with TRBJ2-7; D is uncertain. Trimming took off 4 bases at V and 5 bases at J, with 16 bases between the two ends. CDR1 and CDR2 (germline): SGHDT, YYEEEE. This CDR3 region has 14 residues. CDR3 in DNA: TGTGCCAGCAGCCGGTATCCGTTCATGCACGAGCAGTACTTC. It is translated as CASSRYPFMHEQYF.

The chain's CDR3 is CASRIGGDTGELFF. DNA of the CDR3: TGTGCCAGCAGAATCGGGGGAGACACCGGGGAGCTGTTTTTT. The chain combines TRBV6-4 with TRBJ2-2, with a tentative D call TRBD2 (6 bases). The CDR3 sequence is 14 residues long. Deletions cut 6 bases from V and 3 bases from J, with 11 bases between. Germline CDR1 reads MRHNA; CDR2 reads SNTAGT.

The chain combines TRBV28 with TRBJ2-6; 8 bases align to TRBD1. Germline V gene lookup returns CDR1 MDHEN and CDR2 SYDVKM. Trimming took 8 bases from V and 0 from J; bases not matched to a gene: 6. CDR3 length: 16 amino acids. CDR3 in DNA: TGTGCCAGCCGGGACAGGTACTTCTCTGGGGCCAACGTCCTGACTTTC. Amino acid sequence: CASRDRYFSGANVLTF.

V gene TRBV2 combines with J gene TRBJ2-7; D is unclear. Germline assignment: CDR1 SNHLY and CDR2 FYNNEI. Trimming pared 1 base from V and 5 bases from J, leaving 12 bases between. CDR3 length: 14 residues. The CDR3 loop reads CASSEGLAADEQYF. The DNA of the CDR3 is TGTGCCAGCAGTGAAGGGTTAGCCGCAGACGAGCAGTACTTC.

The chain joins TRBV5-1 to TRBJ1-2; no clear D. V lost 0 bases to trimming and J lost 6 bases, with 15 bases between them. Germline-derived CDR1 and CDR2 are SGHRS and YFSETQ. There are 15 residues in the CDR3. The CDR3 DNA reads TGCGCCAGCAGCTTGGATGGGCAGGAATTAAATGGCTACACCTTC. Translation: CASSLDGQELNGYTF.

In this sample, this clone turned up once. The V gene is TRBV15, the J gene TRBJ1-2; D ambiguous. The CDR3 has 16 amino acids. Trimming cost V 0 bases and J 10 bases, with 21 bases left between them. Per germline, CDR1 LNHNV and CDR2 YYDKDF (reference sequence). The DNA for the CDR3 is TGTGCCACCAGCAGAGATGAGGCGGGCAGTGCGATCACCTACACCTTC. Its translation is CATSRDEAGSAITYTF. The variable domain in full, completed from reference TRBV15 and TRBJ1-2, reads DAMVIQNPRYQVTQFGKPVTLSCSQTLNHNVMYWYQQKSSQAPKLLFHYYDKDFNNEADTPDNFQSRRPNTSFCFLDIRSPGLGDTAMYLCATSRDEAGSAITYTFGSGTRLTVV.

In this sample, this clone turned up a few times. The CDR3 here is CASSQQRSYEQYF. CDR3 DNA: TGTGCCAGCAGCCAGCAACGATCGTACGAGCAGTACTTC. V gene TRBV7-3 combines with J gene TRBJ2-7; unclear D gene. Per germline, CDR1 SGHTA and CDR2 FQGTGA. The CDR3 covers 13 residues. Trimming removed 5 bases from V and 4 bases from J, with 12 bases in between. Full variable domain (outside the CDR3, taken from reference TRBV7-3 and TRBJ2-7): GAGVSQTPSNKVTEKGKYVELRCDPISGHTALYWYRQSLGQGPEFLIYFQGTGAADDSGLPNDRFFAVRPEGSVSTLKIQRTERGDSAVYLCASSQQRSYEQYFGPGTRLTVT.

This clone was detected a few times. V gene TRBV5-1 combines with J gene TRBJ2-2; D gene unclear. Germline lookup yields CDR1 SGHRS and CDR2 YFSETQ. V shed 4 bases and J shed 0 bases, with 13 bases lying between them. This CDR3 spans 16 amino acids. The CDR3 DNA reads as TGCGCCAGCAGCCGGGCTGATTTTACGAACACCGGGGAGCTGTTTTTT. Translation gives CASSRADFTNTGELFF.

This clone was recorded only once. The chain joins TRBV19 to TRBJ1-1; the D gene is possibly TRBD1 (5 bases). The CDR3 runs 15 residues. The V end was cut by 9 bases, the J end by 0 bases, with 17 bases between. From germline, CDR1 is LNHDA and CDR2 SQIVND (reference sequence). As DNA, the CDR3 is TGTGCCAGCAAGGGGCGGAACAACTTGAACACTGAAGCTTTCTTT. Translation gives CASKGRNNLNTEAFF.

The V call is TRBV27, the J call TRBJ2-1; 8 bases match TRBD2. The CDR3 totals 14 residues. V lost 2 bases to trimming and J lost 7 bases; unmatched junction nucleotides: 4. Germline-derived CDR1 and CDR2 are MNHEY and SMNVEV (reference sequence). The CDR3 is CASSLPGLVNEQFF. CDR3 coding DNA: TGTGCCAGCAGTTTACCGGGACTAGTGAATGAGCAGTTCTTC.

J is TRBJ2-5 and V is TRBV27, with D perhaps matching TRBD1 (6 bases). CDR1 MNHEY and CDR2 SMNVEV come from the germline V gene (reference sequence). With 9 bases removed from V and 2 bases from J, the gap between germline ends came to 13 bases. This CDR3 comprises 13 residues. The CDR3, as DNA: TGTGCCAGGAAACAGGGTGGACAAGAGACCCAGTACTTC. This sequence encodes CARKQGGQETQYF.

This chain connects TRBV19 to TRBJ1-2; D remains unclear. The CDR3 is made up of 15 amino acids. CDR1 is LNHDA and CDR2 is SQIVND in the germline V gene (reference sequence). The V end was cut by 6 bases, the J end by 2 bases, with 16 bases between. The CDR3 loop reads CASRLQASENYGYTF. CDR3 sequence (DNA): TGTGCCAGTAGGCTGCAGGCGTCTGAGAACTATGGCTACACCTTC.

The gene calls are TRBV4-1 and TRBJ2-5, with a possible D match to TRBD2 (6 bases). CDR1 and CDR2 from the germline V gene are MGHRA and YSYEKL. The CDR3 totals 16 residues. Trimming pared 1 base from V and 5 bases from J, leaving 17 bases between. CDR3 region: CASSQAIDSGGETQYF. The CDR3 region has the DNA TGCGCCAGCAGCCAAGCGATTGATAGCGGCGGGGAGACCCAGTACTTC.

This chain uses TRBV18 with TRBJ2-7; 8 nucleotides align to TRBD2. CDR3 length: 14 residues. Per germline, CDR1 KGHSH and CDR2 LQKENI. V lost 3 bases, J lost 3 bases, and 4 bases stayed unmatched. CDR3 bases: TGTGCCAGCTCACCCGGGACTAGGATCTACGAGCAGTACTTC. Residues: CASSPGTRIYEQYF.

V and J are TRBV18 and TRBJ1-5; no clear D gene. The CDR3 loop spans 12 amino acids. Germline-derived CDR1 and CDR2 are KGHSH and LQKENI. Trimming cost V 1 base and J 12 bases, with 10 bases left between them. DNA of the CDR3: TGTGCCAGCTCACCACTTGTTACTTGCCAGCATTTT. Translated: CASSPLVTCQHF.